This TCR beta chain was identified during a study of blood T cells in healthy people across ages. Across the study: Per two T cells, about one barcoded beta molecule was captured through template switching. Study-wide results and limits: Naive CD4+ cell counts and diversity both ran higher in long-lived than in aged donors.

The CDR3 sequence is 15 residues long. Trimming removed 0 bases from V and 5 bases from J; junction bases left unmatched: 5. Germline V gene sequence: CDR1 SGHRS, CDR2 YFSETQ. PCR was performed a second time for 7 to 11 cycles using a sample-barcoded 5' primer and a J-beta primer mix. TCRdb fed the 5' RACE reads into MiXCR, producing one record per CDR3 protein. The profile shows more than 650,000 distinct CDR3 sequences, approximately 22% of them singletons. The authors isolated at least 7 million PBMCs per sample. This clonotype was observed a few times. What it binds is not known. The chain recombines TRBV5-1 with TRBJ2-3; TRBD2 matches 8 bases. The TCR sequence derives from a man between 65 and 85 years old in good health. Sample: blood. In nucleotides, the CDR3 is TGCGCCAGCAGCTTGGAGCGGGGGAGTGTAGATACGCAGTATTTT. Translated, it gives CASSLERGSVDTQYF.